The 23 T cell receptor beta chains given below trace back to one sample, sequenced in a study of patients and donors after allogeneic stem cell transplantation. TCRdb re-called the RT-PCR reads through MiXCR, storing one row per CDR3 protein. The data hold 920,000 or so distinct CDR3 sequences, with more than 15% observed a single time. Material: blood, either unsorted or a sorted T cell fraction (not recorded which). These receptors were taken from a human donor who was either an allogeneic HSCT recipient or a stem cell or donor lymphocyte infusion donor (not recorded which). It is not recorded whose cells these are; they may come from a transplant donor.

The chain couples TRBV10-3 to TRBJ2-3; no clear D. Trimming removed 6 bases from V and 1 base from J, with 17 bases in between. Germline assignment: CDR1 ENHRY and CDR2 SYGVKD. The CDR3 consists of 16 residues. For the CDR3, the DNA is TGTGCCATCAGGTTAGACGCTGAGCACGGCACAGATACGCAGTATTTT. Its protein product is CAIRLDAEHGTDTQYF.

This clonotype was seen at least ten times. This sequence joins TRBV10-3 and TRBJ2-1; D is perhaps TRBD1 (6 bases). Trimming took off 4 bases at V and 7 bases at J, with 20 bases between the two ends. Germline-derived CDR1 and CDR2 are ENHRY and SYGVKD. The CDR3 has 16 residues. The DNA for the CDR3 is TGTGCCATCAGTGTGACAGGTAGTAAGAGTATGAATGAGCAGTTCTTC. This translates into CAISVTGSKSMNEQFF.

The rearrangement links TRBV2 to TRBJ1-2; 8 positions agree with TRBD1. Germline V gives CDR1 SNHLY, CDR2 FYNNEI. The CDR3 runs 15 residues. V lost 5 bases and J lost 8; bases outside the gene matches: 13. The chain's CDR3 is CASSQRDRGEDGYTF. CDR3 coding DNA: TGTGCCAGCAGTCAAAGAGACAGGGGAGAGGACGGCTACACCTTC.

This clonotype appeared a few times. This rearrangement joins TRBV20-1 to TRBJ1-2; the D is unclear. Germline loops: CDR1 DFQATT, CDR2 SNEGSKA (reference sequence). The CDR3 totals 13 residues. Trimming took off 6 bases at V and 0 bases at J, with 11 bases between the two ends. CDR3 protein: CSAVWSSNYGYTF. CDR3 nucleotide sequence: TGCAGTGCCGTATGGTCATCTAACTATGGCTACACCTTC.

In this sample, this clonotype turned up many times. The chain joins TRBV20-1 to TRBJ2-3, with TRBD2 identical over 7 bases. In germline, CDR1 is DFQATT, CDR2 SNEGSKA (reference sequence). The J segment lost 2 bases and the V segment lost 3 bases, leaving 5 bases of the junction unmatched. The CDR3 spans 14 residues. The CDR3 DNA is TGCAGTGCTAGTTGGGGGGGTCACACAGATACGCAGTATTTT. Translated, it gives CSASWGGHTDTQYF.

This chain links TRBV7-9 with TRBJ2-7; no definite D call. The CDR3 is 13 residues long. V was clipped by 5 bases and J by 7 bases, with 15 bases between them. CDR1 is SEHNR, CDR2 FQNEAQ, per germline (reference sequence). The CDR3 here is CASSPDGSGEQYF. CDR3 DNA: TGTGCCAGCAGCCCGGACGGGTCCGGGGAGCAGTACTTC.

This clonotype was detected only a few times. The chain carries TRBV4-2 and TRBJ1-2; TRBD1 aligns across 9 bases. The CDR3 has 13 amino acids. Looked up from germline, CDR1 is LGHNA and CDR2 is YNFKEQ. V dropped 5 bases and J dropped 8; count of bases not matched to a gene: 6. CDR3 sequence reads: CASSYRDRAGYTF. In DNA form, the CDR3 reads TGTGCCAGCAGCTACCGGGACAGGGCCGGCTACACCTTC.

This clonotype appeared a few times. The chain couples TRBV6-2 or TRBV6-3 to TRBJ1-5; TRBD1 agrees at 7 bases. Germline V gives CDR1 MNHEY, CDR2 SVGEGT. The V segment lost 2 bases and the J segment 6 bases; nucleotides outside the gene matches: 7. The CDR3 sequence is 15 residues long. As DNA, the CDR3 is TGTGCCAGCAGTTACGGCCCGGACAGGAGTCAGCCCCAGCATTTT. It translates to CASSYGPDRSQPQHF.

This clonotype was counted only a few times. The chain couples TRBV12-3 or TRBV12-4 to TRBJ1-2; D may be TRBD1 (5 bases). The CDR3 covers 12 residues. Trimming stripped 8 bases from V and 8 bases from J, with 15 bases between. The CDR3 coding sequence is TGTGCCAGCGGTCTCAGGGCTGGCGGCTACACCTTC. As protein: CASGLRAGGYTF.

The table lists this clonotype with a few counts. This chain links TRBV7-8 with TRBJ2-3; TRBD2 is a possible D gene (5 bases). CDR3 size: 17 residues. The germline V and J ends were trimmed by 5 bases and 0 bases, with 18 bases remaining between them. Germline CDR1 reads SGHVS; CDR2 reads FQNEAQ. CDR3 loop: CASSRRRTASSTDTQYF. In DNA, the CDR3 is TGTGCCAGCAGCCGCCGCCGGACTGCCTCTAGCACAGATACGCAGTATTTT. Using reference TRBV7-8 and TRBJ2-3 for the parts outside the CDR3, the full variable domain is GAGVSQSPRYKVAKRGQDVALRCDPISGHVSLFWYQQALGQGPEFLTYFQNEAQLDKSGLPSDRFFAERPEGSVSTLKIQRTQQEDSAVYLCASSRRRTASSTDTQYFGPGTRLTVL.

About this clonotype: A junction end diverges from the germline sequence, so it may reflect a read error. The chain has TRBV10-2 and TRBJ2-1; 9 bases match TRBD2. This CDR3 spans 11 amino acids. CDR1 and CDR2 from the germline V gene are WSHSY and SAAADI. The CDR3 DNA follows: TGCGCCAGCAGTGAGTCGGGCGGGAGGGTCTTC. Translation gives CASSESGGRVF.

The chain couples TRBV7-9 to TRBJ1-2; D gene uncertain. Germline values: CDR1 SEHNR, CDR2 FQNEAQ (reference sequence). The V gene lost 0 bases and the J gene lost 7 bases, with 15 bases spanning the gap. The CDR3 loop spans 15 amino acids. Here the CDR3 DNA reads TGTGCCAGCAGCTTAGCGTCAGCGACAACCACTGGCTACACCTTC. Amino acid sequence: CASSLASATTTGYTF.

This chain links TRBV15 with TRBJ1-5; D is uncertain. V was shortened by 0 bases and J by 0 bases, with 12 bases between the two germline ends. This CDR3 has 17 amino acids. CDR1 is LNHNV and CDR2 is YYDKDF in the germline V gene (reference sequence). The CDR3 nucleotides read TGTGCCACCAGCAGAGAGGGCCCCTCCTATAGCAATCAGCCCCAGCATTTT. It codes for CATSREGPSYSNQPQHF.

Only a few counts were recorded for this clonotype. The chain joins TRBV12-3 or TRBV12-4 to TRBJ2-7; 7 nucleotides align to TRBD1. The CDR3 length is 14 residues. V shed 2 bases, J shed 10 bases, and the junction held 11 bases outside the gene matches. The CDR3 reads CASSLRLPTGPQYF. The CDR3 region has the DNA TGTGCCAGCAGTTTACGCCTACCGACAGGGCCCCAGTACTTC.

This clonotype appeared a few times. The chain combines TRBV20-1 with TRBJ1-2, with D unresolved. The V gene's germline CDR1 is DFQATT and CDR2 SNEGSKA (reference sequence). V lost 0 bases, J lost 1 base, and 9 bases lay in between. CDR3 length: 14 residues. The CDR3 DNA reads TGCAGTGCTAGAGATCGACGGATTAACTATGGCTACACCTTC. Encoded protein: CSARDRRINYGYTF.

This clonotype was seen more than once but under ten times. The rearrangement uses TRBV4-2 and TRBJ2-1; TRBD2 matches at 9 bases. The CDR3 covers 15 residues. Germline CDR1 LGHNA, CDR2 YNFKEQ. V lost 0 bases to trimming and J lost 8 bases; unmatched junction nucleotides: 5. In DNA form, the CDR3 reads TGTGCCAGCAGCCAAGAGGCGGGAGGGAGATATGAGCAGTTCTTC. Encoded protein: CASSQEAGGRYEQFF.

Only a few counts were recorded for this clonotype. V usage is TRBV4-3 and J usage is TRBJ1-4; maybe TRBD1 (5 bases). Germline CDR1 and CDR2: LGHNA and YSLEER. The CDR3 is 16 amino acids. V was shortened by 0 bases and J by 7 bases, with 15 bases between the two germline ends. The CDR3 region has the DNA TGCGCCAGCAGCCAAGAATTGCCAGGGTTAATTGAAAAACTGTTTTTT. Amino acids: CASSQELPGLIEKLFF.

V gene TRBV5-1 combines with J gene TRBJ2-5; 9 bases agree with TRBD2. The CDR3 is 16 amino acids. Germline values: CDR1 SGHRS, CDR2 YFSETQ. V was clipped by 2 bases and J by 1 base; unmatched bases: 6. The CDR3 reads CASSLIPTSGQETQYF. CDR3 DNA: TGCGCCAGCAGCTTAATACCGACTAGCGGCCAAGAGACCCAGTACTTC.

The CDR3 protein is CATSRESSGGPYNEQFF. As DNA, the CDR3 is TGTGCCACCAGCAGAGAGAGTAGCGGGGGGCCCTACAATGAGCAGTTCTTC. The chain has TRBV15 and TRBJ2-1, with TRBD2 identical over 10 bases. The junction had 4 bases not matched to a gene; V was cut back by 0 bases and J by 2 bases. The CDR3 contains 17 residues. Germline V gives CDR1 LNHNV, CDR2 YYDKDF (reference sequence).

This clonotype occurred a few times. The chain employs TRBV20-1 and TRBJ2-4, with 9 bases that match TRBD1. The CDR3 sequence is 14 residues long. Germline CDR1 and CDR2: DFQATT and SNEGSKA (reference sequence). V shed 5 bases, J shed 1 base, and the junction held 3 bases outside the gene matches. The CDR3 loop is CSAPGTGAKNIQYF. The CDR3 region has the DNA TGCAGTGCTCCGGGGACAGGGGCCAAAAACATTCAGTACTTC.

This clonotype has only a few counts. The chain recombines TRBV4-1 with TRBJ1-1; D gene ambiguous. This CDR3 has 16 amino acids. The germline gives CDR1 MGHRA, CDR2 YSYEKL. V lost 0 bases and J lost 6, with 17 bases in between. CDR3: CASSQERRRERAEAFF. The DNA of the CDR3 is TGCGCCAGCAGCCAAGAACGAAGGCGGGAGAGGGCTGAAGCTTTCTTT.

The rearrangement links TRBV6-5 to TRBJ1-3, with D possibly TRBD1 on 5 matching bases. Trimming cost V 0 bases and J 8 bases, with 8 bases left between them. Looked up from germline, CDR1 is MNHEY and CDR2 is SVGAGI. This CDR3 contains 13 residues. CDR3 protein: CASSYSGADTIYF. The CDR3 DNA reads as TGTGCCAGCAGTTACTCCGGGGCGGACACCATATATTTT.

V usage is TRBV3-1 and J usage is TRBJ1-6, with D uncertain. Germline V lookup: CDR1 LGHDT, CDR2 YNNKEL (reference sequence). The CDR3 loop spans 17 amino acids. The germline V and J ends were trimmed by 0 bases and 7 bases, with 16 bases remaining between them. The CDR3 DNA reads as TGTGCCAGCAGCCAAGATGTAAGAGGTTTGCAGAATTCACCCCTCCACTTT. Amino acids: CASSQDVRGLQNSPLHF.